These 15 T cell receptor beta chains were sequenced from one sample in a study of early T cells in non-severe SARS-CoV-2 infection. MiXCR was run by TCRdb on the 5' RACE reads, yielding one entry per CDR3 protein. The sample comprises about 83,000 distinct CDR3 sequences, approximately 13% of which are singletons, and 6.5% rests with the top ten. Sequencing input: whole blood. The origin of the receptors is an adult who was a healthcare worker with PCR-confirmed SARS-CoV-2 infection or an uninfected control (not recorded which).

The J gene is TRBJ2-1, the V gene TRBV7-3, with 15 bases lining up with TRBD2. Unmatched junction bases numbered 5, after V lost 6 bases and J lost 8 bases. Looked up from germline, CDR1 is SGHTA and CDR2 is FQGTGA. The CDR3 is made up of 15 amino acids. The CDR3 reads CASSPGLAGGYEQFF. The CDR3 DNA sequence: TGTGCCAGCAGTCCGGGACTAGCGGGAGGCTATGAGCAGTTCTTC. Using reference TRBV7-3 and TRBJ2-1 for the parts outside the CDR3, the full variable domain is GAGVSQTPSNKVTEKGKYVELRCDPISGHTALYWYRQSLGQGPEFLIYFQGTGAADDSGLPNDRFFAVRPEGSVSTLKIQRTERGDSAVYLCASSPGLAGGYEQFFGPGTRLTVL.

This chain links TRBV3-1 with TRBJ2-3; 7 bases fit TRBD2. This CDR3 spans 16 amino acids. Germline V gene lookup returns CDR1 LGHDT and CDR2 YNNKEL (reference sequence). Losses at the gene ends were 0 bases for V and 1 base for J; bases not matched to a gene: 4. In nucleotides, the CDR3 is TGTGCCAGCAGCCAAGAGCGGGAGCGGGGCACAGATACGCAGTATTTT. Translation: CASSQERERGTDTQYF.

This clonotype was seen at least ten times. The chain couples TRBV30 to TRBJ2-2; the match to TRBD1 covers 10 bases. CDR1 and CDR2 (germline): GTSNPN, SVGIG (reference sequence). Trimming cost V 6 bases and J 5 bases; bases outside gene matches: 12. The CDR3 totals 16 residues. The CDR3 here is CACNKMRTGGTGELFF. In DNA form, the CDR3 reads TGTGCCTGCAATAAGATGAGGACAGGGGGTACCGGGGAGCTGTTTTTT.

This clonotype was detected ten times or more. The CDR3 loop reads CASSPRGGVISYEQYF. In nucleotides, the CDR3 is TGTGCCAGCAGTCCGCGTGGGGGGGTGATCTCCTACGAGCAGTACTTC. The chain carries TRBV6-2 or TRBV6-3 and TRBJ2-7, with 7 bases lining up with TRBD2. The trim removed 5 bases at V and 0 bases at J, leaving 10 bases unmatched. Germline lookup yields CDR1 MNHEY and CDR2 SVGEGT. The CDR3 consists of 16 residues.

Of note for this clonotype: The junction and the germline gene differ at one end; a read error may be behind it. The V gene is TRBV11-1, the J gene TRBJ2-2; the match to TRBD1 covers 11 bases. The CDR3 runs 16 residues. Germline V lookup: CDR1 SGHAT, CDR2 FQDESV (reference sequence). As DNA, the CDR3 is TGTGCCAGCAGCCCCCGGACAGGGGGCTTCACCGAGGAGCTGTTTTTT. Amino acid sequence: CASSPRTGGFTEELFF.

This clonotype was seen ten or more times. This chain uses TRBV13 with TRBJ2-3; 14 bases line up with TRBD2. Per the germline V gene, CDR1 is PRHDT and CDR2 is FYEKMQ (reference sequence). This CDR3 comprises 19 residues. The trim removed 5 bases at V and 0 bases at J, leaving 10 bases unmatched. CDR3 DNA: TGTGCCAGCAGCGGACAGGGGACTAGCGGGAGACGGAGCACAGATACGCAGTATTTT. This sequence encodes CASSGQGTSGRRSTDTQYF.

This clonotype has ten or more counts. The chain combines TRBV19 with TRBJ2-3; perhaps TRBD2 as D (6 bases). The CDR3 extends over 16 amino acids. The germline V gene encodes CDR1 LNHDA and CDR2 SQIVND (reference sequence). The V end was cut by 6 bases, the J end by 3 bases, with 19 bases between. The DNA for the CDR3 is TGTGCCAGTAGCGTATTCGGGAGTATAGTGACAGATACGCAGTATTTT. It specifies CASSVFGSIVTDTQYF.

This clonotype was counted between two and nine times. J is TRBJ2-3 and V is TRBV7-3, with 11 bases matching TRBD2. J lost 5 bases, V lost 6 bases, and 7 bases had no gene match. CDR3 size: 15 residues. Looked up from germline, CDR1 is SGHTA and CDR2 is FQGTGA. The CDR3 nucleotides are TGTGCCAGCAGTCAACTAGCGGGAGTGGGAGATACGCAGTATTTT. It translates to CASSQLAGVGDTQYF.

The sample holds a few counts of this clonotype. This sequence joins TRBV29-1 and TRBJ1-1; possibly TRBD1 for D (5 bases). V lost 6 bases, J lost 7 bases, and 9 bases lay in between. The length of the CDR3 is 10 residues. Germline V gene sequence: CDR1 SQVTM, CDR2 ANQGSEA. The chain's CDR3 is CSVGDSEAFF. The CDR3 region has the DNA TGCAGCGTGGGTGACAGTGAAGCTTTCTTT. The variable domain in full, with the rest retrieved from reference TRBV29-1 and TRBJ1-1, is SAVISQKPSRDICQRGTSLTIQCQVDSQVTMMFWYRQQPGQSLTLIATANQGSEATYESGFVIDKFPISRPNLTFSTLTVSNMSPEDSSIYLCSVGDSEAFFGQGTRLTVV.

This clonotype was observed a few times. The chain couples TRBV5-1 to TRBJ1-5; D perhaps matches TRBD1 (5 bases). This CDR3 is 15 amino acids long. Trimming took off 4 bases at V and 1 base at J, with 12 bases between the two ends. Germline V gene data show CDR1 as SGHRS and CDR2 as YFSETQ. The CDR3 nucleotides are TGCGCCAGCAGCCCCGAGGCAGGGAGCAATCAGCCCCAGCATTTT. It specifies CASSPEAGSNQPQHF.

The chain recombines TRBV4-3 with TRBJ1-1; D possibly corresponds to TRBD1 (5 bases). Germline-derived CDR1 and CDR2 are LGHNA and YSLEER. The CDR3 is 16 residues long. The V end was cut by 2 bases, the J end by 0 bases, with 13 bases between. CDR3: CASSQSGIGMNTEAFF. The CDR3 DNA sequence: TGCGCCAGCAGCCAATCAGGGATTGGAATGAACACTGAAGCTTTCTTT.

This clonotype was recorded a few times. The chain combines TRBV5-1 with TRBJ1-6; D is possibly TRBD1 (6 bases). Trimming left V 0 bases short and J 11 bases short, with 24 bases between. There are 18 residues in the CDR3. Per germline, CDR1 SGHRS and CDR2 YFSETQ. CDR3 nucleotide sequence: TGCGCCAGCAGCTTGGGACAGGAGGGCCCTTTAAGCGGTCCACCCCTCCACTTT. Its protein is CASSLGQEGPLSGPPLHF.

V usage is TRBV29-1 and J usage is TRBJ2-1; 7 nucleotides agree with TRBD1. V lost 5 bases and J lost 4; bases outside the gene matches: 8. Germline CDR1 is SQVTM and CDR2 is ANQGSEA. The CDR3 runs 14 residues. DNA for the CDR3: TGCAGCGTTTCGGACAGGACTGCTTACAATGAGCAGTTCTTC. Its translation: CSVSDRTAYNEQFF.

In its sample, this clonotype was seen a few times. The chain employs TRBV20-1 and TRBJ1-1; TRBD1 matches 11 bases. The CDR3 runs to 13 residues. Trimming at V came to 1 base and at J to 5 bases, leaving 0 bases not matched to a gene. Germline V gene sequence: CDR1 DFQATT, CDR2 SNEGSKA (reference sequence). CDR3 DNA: TGCAGTGCTAGAGGGGACAGGGGGACTGAAGCTTTCTTT. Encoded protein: CSARGDRGTEAFF.

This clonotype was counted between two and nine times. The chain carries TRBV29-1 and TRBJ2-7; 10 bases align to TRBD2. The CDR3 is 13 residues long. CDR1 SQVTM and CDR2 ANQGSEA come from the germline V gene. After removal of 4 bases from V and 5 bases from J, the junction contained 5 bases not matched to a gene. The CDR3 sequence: CSVGRLAGDEQYF. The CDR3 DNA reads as TGCAGCGTTGGCCGGCTAGCGGGAGACGAGCAGTACTTC.